The 12 T cell receptor beta chains below were found in one sample sequenced in a study of shared clonotypes between healthy human individuals. Clones were read by immunoSEQ multiplex PCR, and TCRdb kept only the in-frame ones, dropping some. The sample shows approximately 1.5 million clones, approximately 98.5% of them seen only once. Sequencing was performed on naive CD4+ T cells sorted from blood. As to subset: CD45RA+ positively selected. The receptor source for this set is a man aged 30-40 years in good health.

On this clone: Different DNA sequences within this sample yield the same CDR3. The genes are TRBV18 and TRBJ2-2; TRBD1 aligns across 10 bases. J was trimmed by 5 bases and V by 3 bases; bases with no gene match: 3. Germline V gene data show CDR1 as KGHSH and CDR2 as LQKENI. The CDR3 spans 15 residues. The CDR3 nucleotides read TGTGCCAGCTCACCCGGGACAGGGGTGACCGGGGAGCTGTTTTTT. Amino acids: CASSPGTGVTGELFF.

This clone came up once. The chain uses TRBV2 and TRBJ1-2, with D possibly matching TRBD1 (5 bases). Trimming cost V 8 bases and J 0 bases, with 7 bases left between them. Germline CDR1 SNHLY, CDR2 FYNNEI. The CDR3 has 12 residues. CDR3 protein: CASQGTNYGYTF. The CDR3 nucleotides are TGTGCCAGCCAGGGCACTAACTATGGCTACACCTTC.

The rearrangement joins TRBV9 to TRBJ2-2; 9 nucleotides agree with TRBD2. The CDR3 covers 15 residues. V shed 3 bases and J 5 bases; nucleotides not matched to a gene: 5. In germline, CDR1 is SGDLS, CDR2 YYNGEE. The CDR3 here is CASSETSGATGELFF. CDR3 nucleotides: TGTGCCAGCAGCGAGACTAGCGGAGCTACCGGGGAGCTGTTTTTT.

The chain has TRBV10-3 and TRBJ2-5; maybe TRBD2 (7 bases). Germline values: CDR1 ENHRY, CDR2 SYGVKD. The germline V and J ends were trimmed by 2 bases and 2 bases, with 9 bases remaining between them. This CDR3 contains 14 residues. The CDR3 bases are TGTGCCATCAGTGAGGGGAGGGGGCAAGAGACCCAGTACTTC. Translation gives CAISEGRGQETQYF.

The chain joins TRBV2 to TRBJ2-5; 11 nucleotides align to TRBD2. Trimming cost V 7 bases and J 2 bases; bases outside gene matches: 3. The CDR3 consists of 14 residues. CDR1 and CDR2 from the germline V gene are SNHLY and FYNNEI. This CDR3 reads CASKVAGGQETQYF. CDR3 bases: TGTGCCAGCAAGGTAGCGGGGGGGCAAGAGACCCAGTACTTC.

V usage is TRBV9 and J usage is TRBJ1-3; the D gene is possibly TRBD1 (5 bases). Germline V gene lookup returns CDR1 SGDLS and CDR2 YYNGEE. CDR3 size: 15 residues. Trimming left V 1 base short and J 1 base short, with 9 bases between. CDR3 coding DNA: TGTGCCAGCAGCGTATTCGACAGATCTGGAAACACCATATATTTT. Residues: CASSVFDRSGNTIYF.

The CDR3 spells CASSLISQGNTGELFF. The CDR3 DNA follows: TGTGCCAGCAGCTTGATCAGTCAGGGGAACACCGGGGAGCTGTTTTTT. The rearrangement links TRBV5-6 to TRBJ2-2; D perhaps matches TRBD1 (5 bases). The V end lost 1 base, the J end lost 1 base, and 11 bases lay between the germline ends. The CDR3 runs 16 residues. The V gene's germline CDR1 is SGHDT and CDR2 YYEEEE.

The rearrangement joins TRBV9 to TRBJ1-2; possibly TRBD1 for D (5 bases). The CDR3 is made up of 13 amino acids. Germline CDR1 and CDR2: SGDLS and YYNGEE. Deletions cut 3 bases from V and 3 bases from J, with 9 bases between. The CDR3, as DNA: TGTGCCAGCAGCGGAGAGGGGTACTATGGCTACACCTTC. Encoded protein: CASSGEGYYGYTF.

The CDR3 sequence: CASSYEKDRATDTQYF. The CDR3 bases are TGTGCCAGCAGCTACGAGAAGGACAGGGCTACAGATACGCAGTATTTT. The chain has TRBV5-5 and TRBJ2-3; 8 positions match TRBD1. The J segment lost 3 bases and the V segment lost 3 bases, leaving 9 bases of the junction unmatched. Germline V lookup: CDR1 SGHKS, CDR2 YYEKEE (reference sequence). This CDR3 comprises 16 residues.

The V gene is TRBV9, the J gene TRBJ2-1, with 8 positions matching TRBD2. In germline, CDR1 is SGDLS, CDR2 YYNGEE. The CDR3 runs 15 residues. Unmatched junction bases numbered 4, after V lost 0 bases and J lost 5 bases. This CDR3 reads CASSVASGSNNEQFF. As DNA, the CDR3 is TGTGCCAGCAGCGTAGCTAGCGGGTCGAACAATGAGCAGTTCTTC.

CDR3 amino acids: CASSGIYEQYF. The CDR3 DNA is TGTGCCAGTAGCGGGATTTACGAGCAGTACTTC. The chain links TRBV19 to TRBJ2-7; TRBD2 might be the D (5 bases). The germline gives CDR1 LNHDA, CDR2 SQIVND (reference sequence). V was cut by 6 bases and J by 4 bases, with 7 bases left in between. The CDR3 covers 11 residues.

As for this clone: In the same sample, other DNA sequences code for this CDR3. The chain joins TRBV18 to TRBJ2-6; 7 nucleotides align to TRBD2. CDR1 is KGHSH, CDR2 LQKENI, per germline. The CDR3 totals 15 residues. The J segment lost 0 bases and the V segment lost 4 bases, leaving 0 bases of the junction unmatched. The CDR3 sequence: CASSRGGSGANVLTF. Here the CDR3 DNA reads TGTGCCAGCTCACGGGGGGGCTCTGGGGCCAACGTCCTGACTTTC.